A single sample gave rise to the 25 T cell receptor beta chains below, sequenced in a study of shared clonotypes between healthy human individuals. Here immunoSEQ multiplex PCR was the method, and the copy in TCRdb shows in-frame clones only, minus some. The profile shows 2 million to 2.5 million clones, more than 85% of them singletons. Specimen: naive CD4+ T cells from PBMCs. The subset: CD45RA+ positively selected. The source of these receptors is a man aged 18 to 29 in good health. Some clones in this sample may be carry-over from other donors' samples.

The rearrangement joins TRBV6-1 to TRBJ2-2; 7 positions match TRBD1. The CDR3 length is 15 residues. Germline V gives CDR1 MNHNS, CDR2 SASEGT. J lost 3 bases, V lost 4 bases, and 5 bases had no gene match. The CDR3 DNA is TGTGCCAGCAGTGTGGCAGGGGGTGACACCGGGGAGCTGTTTTTT. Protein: CASSVAGGDTGELFF.

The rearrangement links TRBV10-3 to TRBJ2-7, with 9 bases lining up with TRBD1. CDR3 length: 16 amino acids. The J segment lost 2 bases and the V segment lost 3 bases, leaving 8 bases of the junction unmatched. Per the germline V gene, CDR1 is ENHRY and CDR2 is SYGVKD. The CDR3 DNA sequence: TGTGCCATCAGTGACTTCCGGGACAGGGAACCCTACGAGCAGTACTTC. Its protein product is CAISDFRDREPYEQYF.

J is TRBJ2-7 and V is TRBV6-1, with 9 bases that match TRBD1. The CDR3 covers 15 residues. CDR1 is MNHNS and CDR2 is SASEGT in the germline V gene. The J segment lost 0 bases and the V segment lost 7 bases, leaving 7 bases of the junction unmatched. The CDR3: CASKSQGAPSYEQYF. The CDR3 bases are TGTGCCAGCAAGTCACAGGGGGCCCCCTCCTACGAGCAGTACTTC.

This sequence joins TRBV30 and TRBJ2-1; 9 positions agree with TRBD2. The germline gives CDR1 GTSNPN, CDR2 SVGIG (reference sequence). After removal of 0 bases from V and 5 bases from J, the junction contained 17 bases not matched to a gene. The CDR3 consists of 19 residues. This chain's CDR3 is CAWSVLPLWAGGPHNEQFF. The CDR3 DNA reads TGTGCCTGGAGTGTACTCCCCCTTTGGGCGGGGGGGCCACACAATGAGCAGTTCTTC.

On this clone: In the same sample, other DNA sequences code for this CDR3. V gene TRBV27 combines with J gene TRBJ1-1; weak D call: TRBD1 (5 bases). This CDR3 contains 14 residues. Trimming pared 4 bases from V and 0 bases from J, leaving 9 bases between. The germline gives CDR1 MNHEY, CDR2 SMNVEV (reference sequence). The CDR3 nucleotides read TGTGCCAGCAGTTCCCCAGGGATGAACACTGAAGCTTTCTTT. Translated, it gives CASSSPGMNTEAFF.

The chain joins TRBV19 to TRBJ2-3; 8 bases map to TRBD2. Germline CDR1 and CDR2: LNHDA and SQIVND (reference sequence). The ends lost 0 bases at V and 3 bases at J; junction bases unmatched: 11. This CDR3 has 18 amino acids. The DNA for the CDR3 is TGTGCCAGTAGTATAGATCGACTTGACGCGGGAGGAACAGATACGCAGTATTTT. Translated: CASSIDRLDAGGTDTQYF.

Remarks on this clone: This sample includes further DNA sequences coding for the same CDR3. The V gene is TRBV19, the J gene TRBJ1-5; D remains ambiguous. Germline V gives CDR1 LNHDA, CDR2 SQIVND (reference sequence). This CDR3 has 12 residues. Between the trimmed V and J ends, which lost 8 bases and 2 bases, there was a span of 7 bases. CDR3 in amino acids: CASSNRNQPQHF. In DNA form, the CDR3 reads TGTGCCAGTTCGAACCGCAATCAGCCCCAGCATTTT.

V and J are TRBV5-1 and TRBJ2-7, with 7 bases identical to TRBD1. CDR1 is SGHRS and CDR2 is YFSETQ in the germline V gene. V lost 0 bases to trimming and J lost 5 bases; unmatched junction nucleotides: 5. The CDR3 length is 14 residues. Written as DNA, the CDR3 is TGCGCCAGCAGCTTGGGACGACAGGGCGACGAGCAGTACTTC. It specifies CASSLGRQGDEQYF.

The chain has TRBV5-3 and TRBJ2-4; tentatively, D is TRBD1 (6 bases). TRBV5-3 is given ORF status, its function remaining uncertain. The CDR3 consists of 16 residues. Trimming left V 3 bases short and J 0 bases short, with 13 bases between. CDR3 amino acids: CARSSLQGLAKNIQYF. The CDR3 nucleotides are TGTGCCAGAAGCTCGCTTCAGGGGTTAGCCAAAAACATTCAGTACTTC.

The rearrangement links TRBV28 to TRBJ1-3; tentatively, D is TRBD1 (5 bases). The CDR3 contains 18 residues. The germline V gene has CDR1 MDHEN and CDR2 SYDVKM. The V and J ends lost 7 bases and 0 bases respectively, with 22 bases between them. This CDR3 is CASTSETAGFSSGNTIYF. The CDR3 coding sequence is TGTGCCAGCACCTCAGAGACAGCCGGGTTTAGCTCTGGAAACACCATATATTTT. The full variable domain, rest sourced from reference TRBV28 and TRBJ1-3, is DVKVTQSSRYLVKRTGEKVFLECVQDMDHENMFWYRQDPGLGLRLIYFSYDVKMKEKGDIPEGYSVSREKKERFSLILESASTNQTSMYLCASTSETAGFSSGNTIYFGEGSWLTVV.

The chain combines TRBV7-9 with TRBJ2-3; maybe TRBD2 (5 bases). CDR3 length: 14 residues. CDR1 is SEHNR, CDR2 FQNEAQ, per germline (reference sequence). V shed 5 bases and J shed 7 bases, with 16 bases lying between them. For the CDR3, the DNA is TGTGCCAGCAGCCGAAGGTCGGACTCATATACGCAGTATTTT. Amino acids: CASSRRSDSYTQYF. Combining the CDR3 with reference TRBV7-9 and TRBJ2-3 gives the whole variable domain DTGVSQNPRHKITKRGQNVTFRCDPISEHNRLYWYRQTLGQGPEFLTYFQNEAQLEKSRLLSDRFSAERPKGSFSTLEIQRTEQGDSAMYLCASSRRSDSYTQYFGPGTRLTVL.

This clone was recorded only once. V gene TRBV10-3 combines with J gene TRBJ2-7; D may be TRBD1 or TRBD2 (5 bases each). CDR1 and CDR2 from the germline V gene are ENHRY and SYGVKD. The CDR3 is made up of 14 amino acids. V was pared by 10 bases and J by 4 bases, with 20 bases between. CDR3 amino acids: CATLGAGDGYEQYF. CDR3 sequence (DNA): TGTGCCACGTTAGGGGCCGGGGACGGATACGAGCAGTACTTC.

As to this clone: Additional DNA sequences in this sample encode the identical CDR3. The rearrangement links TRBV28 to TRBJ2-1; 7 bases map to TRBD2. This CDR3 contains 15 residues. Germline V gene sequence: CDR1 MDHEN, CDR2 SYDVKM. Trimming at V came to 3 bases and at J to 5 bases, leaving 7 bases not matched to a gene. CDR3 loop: CASSLTGTMNNEQFF. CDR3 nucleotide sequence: TGTGCCAGCAGTTTGACCGGGACTATGAACAATGAGCAGTTCTTC. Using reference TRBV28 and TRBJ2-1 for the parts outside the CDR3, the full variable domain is DVKVTQSSRYLVKRTGEKVFLECVQDMDHENMFWYRQDPGLGLRLIYFSYDVKMKEKGDIPEGYSVSREKKERFSLILESASTNQTSMYLCASSLTGTMNNEQFFGPGTRLTVL.

As DNA, the CDR3 is TGTGCCAGCAGCCGTGGGACGGCGAACACTGAAGCTTTCTTT. This sequence encodes CASSRGTANTEAFF. The chain is built from TRBV5-6 and TRBJ1-1, with D possibly TRBD1 on 5 matching bases. The germline gives CDR1 SGHDT, CDR2 YYEEEE. V lost 4 bases, J lost 1 base, and 11 bases lay in between. The CDR3 runs 14 residues.

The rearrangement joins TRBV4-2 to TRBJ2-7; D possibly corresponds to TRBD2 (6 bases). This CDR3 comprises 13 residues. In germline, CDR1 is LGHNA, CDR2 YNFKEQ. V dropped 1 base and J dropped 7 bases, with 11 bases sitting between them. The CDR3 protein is CASSQGRAGEQYF. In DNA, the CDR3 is TGTGCCAGCAGCCAAGGGAGGGCGGGGGAGCAGTACTTC.

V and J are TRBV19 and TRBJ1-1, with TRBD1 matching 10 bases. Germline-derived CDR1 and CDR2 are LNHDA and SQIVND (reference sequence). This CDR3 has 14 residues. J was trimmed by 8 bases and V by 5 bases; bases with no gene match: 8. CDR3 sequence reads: CASSLGQGVPEAFF. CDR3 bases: TGTGCCAGTAGTCTAGGACAGGGGGTTCCAGAAGCTTTCTTT. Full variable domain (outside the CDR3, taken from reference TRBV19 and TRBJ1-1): DGGITQSPKYLFRKEGQNVTLSCEQNLNHDAMYWYRQDPGQGLRLIYYSQIVNDFQKGDIAEGYSVSREKKESFPLTVTSAQKNPTAFYLCASSLGQGVPEAFFGQGTRLTVV.

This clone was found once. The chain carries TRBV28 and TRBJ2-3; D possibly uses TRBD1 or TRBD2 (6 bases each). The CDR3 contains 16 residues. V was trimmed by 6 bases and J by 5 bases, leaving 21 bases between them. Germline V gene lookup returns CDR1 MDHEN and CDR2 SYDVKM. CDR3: CASSPQGWEDIDTQYF. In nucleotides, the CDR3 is TGTGCCAGCAGCCCGCAGGGGTGGGAGGATATAGATACGCAGTATTTT.

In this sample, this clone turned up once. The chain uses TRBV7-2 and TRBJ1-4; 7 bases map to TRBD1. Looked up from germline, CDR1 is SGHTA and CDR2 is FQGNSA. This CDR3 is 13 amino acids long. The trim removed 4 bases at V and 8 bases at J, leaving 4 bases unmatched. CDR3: CASSSSGGEKLFF. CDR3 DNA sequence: TGTGCCAGCAGCTCCTCAGGGGGGGAAAAACTGTTTTTT. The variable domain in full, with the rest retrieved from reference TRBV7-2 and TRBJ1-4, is GAGVSQSPSNKVTEKGKDVELRCDPISGHTALYWYRQSLGQGLEFLIYFQGNSAPDKSGLPSDRFSAERTGGSVSTLTIQRTQQEDSAVYLCASSSSGGEKLFFGSGTQLSVL.

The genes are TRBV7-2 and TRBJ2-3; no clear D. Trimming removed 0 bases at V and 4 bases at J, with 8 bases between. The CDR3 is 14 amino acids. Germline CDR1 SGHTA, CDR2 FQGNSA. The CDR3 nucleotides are TGTGCCAGCAGCTTAGCCTTTAGACCAGATACGCAGTATTTT. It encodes CASSLAFRPDTQYF.

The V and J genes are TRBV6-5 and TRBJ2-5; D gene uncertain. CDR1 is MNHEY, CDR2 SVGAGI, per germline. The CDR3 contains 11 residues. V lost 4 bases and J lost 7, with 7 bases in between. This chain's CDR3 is CASSFGGTQYF. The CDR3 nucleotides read TGTGCCAGCAGTTTCGGTGGGACCCAGTACTTC.

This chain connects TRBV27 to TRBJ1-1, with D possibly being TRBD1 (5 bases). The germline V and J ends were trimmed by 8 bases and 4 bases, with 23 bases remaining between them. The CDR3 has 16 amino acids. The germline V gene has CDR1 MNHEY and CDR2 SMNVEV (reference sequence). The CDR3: CASQEAGRGRSTEAFF. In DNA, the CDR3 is TGTGCCAGCCAGGAGGCCGGCCGGGGCCGGAGCACTGAAGCTTTCTTT.

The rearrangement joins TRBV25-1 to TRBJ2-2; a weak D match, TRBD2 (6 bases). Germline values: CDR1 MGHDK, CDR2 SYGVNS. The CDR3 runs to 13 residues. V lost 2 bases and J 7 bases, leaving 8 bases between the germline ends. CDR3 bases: TGTGCCAGCAGTGAAGCGGGAATCGGGGAGCTGTTTTTT. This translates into CASSEAGIGELFF. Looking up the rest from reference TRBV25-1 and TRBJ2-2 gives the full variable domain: EADIYQTPRYLVIGTGKKITLECSQTMGHDKMYWYQQDPGMELHLIHYSYGVNSTEKGDLSSESTVSRIRTEHFPLTLESARPSHTSQYLCASSEAGIGELFFGEGSRLTVL.

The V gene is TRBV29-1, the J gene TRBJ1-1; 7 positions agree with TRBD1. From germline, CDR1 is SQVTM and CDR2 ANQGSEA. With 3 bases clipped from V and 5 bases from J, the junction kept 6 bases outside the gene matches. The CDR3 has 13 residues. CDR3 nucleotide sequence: TGCAGCGTTGACAGGGGGGTGTCGACTGAAGCTTTCTTT. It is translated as CSVDRGVSTEAFF.

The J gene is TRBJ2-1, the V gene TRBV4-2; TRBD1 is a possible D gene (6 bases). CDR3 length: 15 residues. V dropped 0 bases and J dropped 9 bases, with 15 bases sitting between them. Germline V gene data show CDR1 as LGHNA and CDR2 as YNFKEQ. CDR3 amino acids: CASSQDPGVQSEQFF. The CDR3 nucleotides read TGTGCCAGCAGCCAAGATCCAGGGGTTCAGAGTGAGCAGTTCTTC.

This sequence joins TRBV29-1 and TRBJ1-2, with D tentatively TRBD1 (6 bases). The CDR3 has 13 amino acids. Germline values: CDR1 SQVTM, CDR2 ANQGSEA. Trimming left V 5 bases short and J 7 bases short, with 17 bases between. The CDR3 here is CSVSGHLTGGYTF. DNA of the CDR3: TGCAGCGTTTCGGGACACCTAACGGGTGGCTACACCTTC.